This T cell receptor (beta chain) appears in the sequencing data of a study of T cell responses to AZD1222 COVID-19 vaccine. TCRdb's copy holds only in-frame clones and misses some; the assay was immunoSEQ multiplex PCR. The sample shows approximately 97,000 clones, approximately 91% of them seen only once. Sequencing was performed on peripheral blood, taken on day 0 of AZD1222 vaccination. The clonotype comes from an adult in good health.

The CDR3 spells CASNPGGNYGYTF. CDR3 DNA sequence: TGCGCCAGCAACCCGGGGGGAAACTATGGCTACACCTTC. The gene calls are TRBV4-1 and TRBJ1-2; D is possibly TRBD1 (5 bases). CDR1 MGHRA and CDR2 YSYEKL come from the germline V gene. Between the trimmed V and J ends, which lost 7 bases and 2 bases, there was a span of 11 bases. This CDR3 is built from 13 residues.